This entry lists 17 T cell receptor beta chains sequenced from one sample in a study of T-cell reconstitution after alpha-beta-depleted transplantation in children. Researchers prepared the TCRbeta library using unique molecular identifiers, the study reports. TCRdb ran MiXCR on the PCR reads and lists one entry per CDR3 protein. The profile shows around 700,000 distinct CDR3 sequences, approximately 14% of them singletons. The source was PBMCs, collected before TCRalphabeta/CD19-depleted stem cell transplant. These TCRs come from a girl aged 2-10 years with congenital amegakaryocytic thrombocytopenia, due to receive a stem cell transplant.

The rearrangement links TRBV20-1 to TRBJ2-5; TRBD2 matches at 9 bases. CDR3 size: 15 residues. Trimming removed 4 bases from V and 2 bases from J; junction bases left unmatched: 8. Germline V CDR1 and CDR2: DFQATT, SNEGSKA (reference sequence). Here the CDR3 reads CSATPTSGDQETQYF. For the CDR3, the DNA is TGCAGTGCTACCCCGACTAGCGGAGATCAAGAGACCCAGTACTTC.

This clonotype was seen ten or more times. This chain links TRBV5-1 with TRBJ2-7; TRBD1 matches 8 bases. CDR1 and CDR2 (germline): SGHRS, YFSETQ. The CDR3 is made up of 18 amino acids. Trimming cost V 3 bases and J 3 bases; bases outside gene matches: 17. This chain's CDR3 is CASSSVGSDRGPIYEQYF. The CDR3 DNA reads TGCGCCAGCAGCTCGGTTGGGTCTGACAGGGGACCAATCTACGAGCAGTACTTC. Combining the CDR3 with reference TRBV5-1 and TRBJ2-7 gives the whole variable domain KAGVTQTPRYLIKTRGQQVTLSCSPISGHRSVSWYQQTPGQGLQFLFEYFSETQRNKGNFPGRFSGRQFSNSRSEMNVSTLELGDSALYLCASSSVGSDRGPIYEQYFGPGTRLTVT.

This clonotype was detected a few times. The V and J genes are TRBV5-1 and TRBJ2-5; possible D gene TRBD2, 5 bases. The germline gives CDR1 SGHRS, CDR2 YFSETQ. This CDR3 contains 14 residues. With 2 bases removed from V and 2 bases from J, the gap between germline ends came to 10 bases. The CDR3: CASSFPAEQETQYF. The CDR3 coding sequence is TGCGCCAGCAGCTTCCCAGCGGAACAAGAGACCCAGTACTTC.

A single count supports this clonotype. The chain employs TRBV29-1 and TRBJ1-2; weak D call: TRBD1 (6 bases). Trimming removed 7 bases at V and 7 bases at J, with 13 bases between. The CDR3 is 11 residues long. Germline V lookup: CDR1 SQVTM, CDR2 ANQGSEA. The CDR3 DNA follows: TGCAGCGCCAAAGGGGGGGTTGGCTACACCTTC. Its translation: CSAKGGVGYTF.

A remark on this clonotype: One junction end does not reproduce the germline sequence, and a read error may be involved. The chain couples TRBV7-6 to TRBJ1-5; D is uncertain. The CDR3 sequence is 18 residues long. From germline, CDR1 is SGHVS and CDR2 FNYEAQ. The CDR3 DNA is TGTACCAGCCGCTTAGTTCCCCAAGGACTGAGTAGCAATCAGCCCCAGCATTTT. Protein product: CTSRLVPQGLSSNQPQHF. The variable domain in full, with the rest retrieved from reference TRBV7-6 and TRBJ1-5, is GAGVSQSPRYKVTKRGQDVALRCDPISGHVSLYWYRQALGQGPEFLTYFNYEAQQDKSGLPNDRFSAERPEGSISTLTIQRTEQRDSAMYRCTSRLVPQGLSSNQPQHFGDGTRLSIL.

Ten or more counts support this clonotype. It is unclear where the CDR3 begins or ends on the DNA, so no DNA is shown, and the CDR3 is as TCRdb lists it. The chain links TRBV12-3 or TRBV12-4 to TRBJ2-6. From its first to its last residue, the CDR3 has 17 amino acids. The CDR3 loop reads CASSFLADLSGANVLTF.

Many counts were recorded for this clonotype. V and J are TRBV13 and TRBJ2-5; D is possibly TRBD2 (5 bases). From germline, CDR1 is PRHDT and CDR2 FYEKMQ (reference sequence). V was trimmed by 3 bases and J by 5 bases, leaving 13 bases between them. The CDR3 loop spans 14 amino acids. Here the CDR3 reads CASSFRHGGETQYF. CDR3 in DNA: TGTGCCAGCAGCTTTCGCCATGGAGGTGAGACCCAGTACTTC.

This rearrangement joins TRBV29-1 to TRBJ2-1; D perhaps matches TRBD2 (6 bases). The CDR3 runs 14 residues. The germline V gene encodes CDR1 SQVTM and CDR2 ANQGSEA. Trimming removed 6 bases at V and 1 base at J, with 13 bases between. The CDR3 DNA follows: TGCAGCGTGTACGGCGGGATTTCCTACAATGAGCAGTTCTTC. Its protein is CSVYGGISYNEQFF.

There are a few counts of this clonotype. The genes are TRBV28 and TRBJ2-1, with 10 positions matching TRBD2. Germline lookup yields CDR1 MDHEN and CDR2 SYDVKM. Losses at the gene ends were 6 bases for V and 8 bases for J; bases not matched to a gene: 10. This CDR3 has 15 amino acids. CDR3 nucleotides: TGTGCCAGCAGCCTTAGCGGGAGGTTTAGGTATGAGCAGTTCTTC. Translating it yields CASSLSGRFRYEQFF.

This clonotype was picked up many times. The chain links TRBV12-3 or TRBV12-4 to TRBJ2-7; D uncertain. V was trimmed by 6 bases and J by 0 bases, leaving 3 bases between them. This CDR3 is 11 amino acids long. The CDR3 nucleotides are TGTGCCAGCAGCGCCTCCTACGAGCAGTACTTC. Encoded protein: CASSASYEQYF.

This clonotype was counted at least ten times. The J gene is TRBJ1-2, the V gene TRBV6-5; D is ambiguous. The CDR3 consists of 14 residues. Germline CDR1 reads MNHEY; CDR2 reads SVGAGI. Trimming pared 4 bases from V and 7 bases from J, leaving 16 bases between. The CDR3 sequence: CASSSDWATFGYTF. The CDR3 coding sequence is TGTGCCAGCAGTTCCGACTGGGCAACCTTTGGCTACACCTTC.

This clonotype was seen at least ten times. This chain joins TRBV5-1 and TRBJ1-2; D unresolved. The length of the CDR3 is 14 residues. Trimming took 2 bases from V and 2 from J, leaving 10 bases between them. Germline V gene lookup returns CDR1 SGHRS and CDR2 YFSETQ. The CDR3 spells CASSFAGPNYGYTF. The CDR3 nucleotides are TGCGCCAGCAGCTTTGCAGGCCCGAACTATGGCTACACCTTC.

The V gene is TRBV3-1, the J gene TRBJ1-1; tentatively, D is TRBD1 (5 bases). Germline CDR1 LGHDT, CDR2 YNNKEL (reference sequence). Trimming removed 3 bases at V and 10 bases at J, with 12 bases between. This CDR3 spans 12 amino acids. CDR3 sequence reads: CASSQGLWGAFF. The CDR3 DNA reads TGTGCCAGCAGCCAGGGACTCTGGGGAGCTTTCTTT.

The chain combines TRBV12-3 or TRBV12-4 with TRBJ2-4, with D possibly TRBD2 on 6 matching bases. This CDR3 has 16 amino acids. Trimming took off 5 bases at V and 1 base at J, with 15 bases between the two ends. The chain's CDR3 is CASSPLWREAKNIQYF. The CDR3 nucleotides are TGTGCCAGCAGTCCGCTTTGGAGGGAGGCCAAAAACATTCAGTACTTC.

This clonotype was counted ten times or more. The gene calls are TRBV20-1 and TRBJ2-7, with 8 bases identical to TRBD2. The CDR3 runs 14 residues. Germline CDR1 DFQATT, CDR2 SNEGSKA (reference sequence). V lost 6 bases, J lost 0 bases, and 7 bases stayed unmatched. The CDR3: CSAGAGTSSYEQYF. In DNA, the CDR3 is TGCAGTGCCGGAGCCGGGACTAGCTCCTACGAGCAGTACTTC.

The sample holds many counts of this clonotype. The CDR3 loop is CSATNPWDVNTGELFF. CDR3 bases: TGCAGTGCGACCAACCCATGGGACGTGAACACCGGGGAGCTGTTTTTT. The rearrangement links TRBV20-1 to TRBJ2-2; either TRBD1 or TRBD2 may fit D (5 bases each). The CDR3 totals 16 residues. V lost 6 bases and J lost 1, with 18 bases in between. Germline V gives CDR1 DFQATT, CDR2 SNEGSKA (reference sequence).

A few counts support this clonotype. CDR3 region: CASSPGTSFYEQYF. The CDR3 DNA reads as TGTGCCAGCAGCCCCGGGACTAGCTTCTACGAGCAGTACTTC. The chain is built from TRBV3-1 and TRBJ2-7, with 9 bases matching TRBD2. This CDR3 region has 14 residues. The J segment lost 3 bases and the V segment lost 4 bases, leaving 4 bases of the junction unmatched. From germline, CDR1 is LGHDT and CDR2 YNNKEL (reference sequence).